These 21 T cell receptor beta chains were all obtained from the same sample, sequenced in a study of T-cell reconstitution after alpha-beta-depleted transplantation in children. A library of TCRbeta sequences, prepared with unique molecular identifiers, was generated. TCRdb re-called the PCR reads through MiXCR, storing one row per CDR3 protein. This sample has 350,000 to 500,000 distinct CDR3 sequences, with roughly 43% found just once. This sample comprised PBMCs, obtained before TCRalphabeta/CD19-depleted stem cell transplant. These receptor sequences come from a girl aged 2 to 9 with aplastic anemia, due to receive a stem cell transplant.

The sample holds a few counts of this clonotype. CDR3 protein: CASSHSRGASHETQYF. The DNA for the CDR3 is TGTGCCAGCAGCCATTCGAGAGGGGCTAGCCATGAGACCCAGTACTTC. The J gene is TRBJ2-5, the V gene TRBV12-3 or TRBV12-4, with D perhaps assigned TRBD1 or TRBD2 (5 bases each). Trimming shortened V by 6 bases and J by 5 bases, and 22 bases separated the two germline ends. The length of the CDR3 is 16 residues.

This CDR3 is CASSLASGVEQYF. For the CDR3, the DNA is TGCGCCAGCAGCTTGGCTAGCGGAGTCGAGCAGTACTTC. This sequence joins TRBV5-1 and TRBJ2-7; 7 nucleotides line up with TRBD2. Germline CDR1 and CDR2: SGHRS and YFSETQ. The ends lost 0 bases at V and 6 bases at J; junction bases unmatched: 3. This CDR3 spans 13 amino acids.

This clonotype has a single count. V gene TRBV10-3 combines with J gene TRBJ2-7, with 8 positions matching TRBD1. V trimming: 4 bases; J trimming: 3 bases; junction bases outside the gene matches: 5. Germline CDR1 ENHRY, CDR2 SYGVKD. There are 14 residues in the CDR3. The CDR3, as DNA: TGTGCCATCAGTGGGACAGGGAACCTCTACGAGCAGTACTTC. Translated, it gives CAISGTGNLYEQYF.

The chain links TRBV20-1 to TRBJ2-3; D is unclear. The CDR3 consists of 12 residues. Germline values: CDR1 DFQATT, CDR2 SNEGSKA (reference sequence). V was cut by 5 bases and J by 0 bases, with 6 bases left in between. CDR3 coding DNA: TGCAGTGCTGGGCGGAGCACAGATACGCAGTATTTT. Protein sequence: CSAGRSTDTQYF.

V and J are TRBV5-1 and TRBJ2-5; no reliable D call. V was clipped by 4 bases and J by 5 bases, with 15 bases between them. Looked up from germline, CDR1 is SGHRS and CDR2 is YFSETQ. This CDR3 has 14 amino acids. The chain's CDR3 is CASSMAASEETQYF. CDR3 nucleotide sequence: TGCGCCAGCAGCATGGCGGCATCGGAGGAGACCCAGTACTTC.

The J gene is TRBJ2-5, the V gene TRBV20-1; 16 nucleotides line up with TRBD2. Germline loops: CDR1 DFQATT, CDR2 SNEGSKA (reference sequence). V was clipped by 0 bases and J by 6 bases; unmatched bases: 16. This CDR3 has 20 residues. CDR3 sequence: CSARDYQPGLAGGPSQTQYF. The CDR3 DNA reads as TGCAGTGCTAGAGACTACCAACCGGGACTAGCGGGAGGGCCGTCTCAGACCCAGTACTTC.

This rearrangement joins TRBV11-1 to TRBJ1-1; D might be TRBD1 (5 bases). CDR1 and CDR2 from the germline V gene are SGHAT and FQDESV (reference sequence). This CDR3 contains 15 residues. V lost 7 bases to trimming and J lost 5 bases, with 20 bases between them. This CDR3 reads CASTPPGRGKTEAFF. CDR3 DNA: TGTGCCAGCACCCCTCCGGGTCGGGGCAAAACTGAAGCTTTCTTT.

This clonotype has at least ten counts. J is TRBJ2-1 and V is TRBV5-1; TRBD1 matches at 7 bases. Germline V gene sequence: CDR1 SGHRS, CDR2 YFSETQ. V lost 8 bases and J lost 0; bases outside the gene matches: 8. CDR3 length: 15 amino acids. CDR3 loop: CASGTGVDSYNEQFF. In DNA form, the CDR3 reads TGCGCCAGTGGAACAGGGGTAGACTCCTACAATGAGCAGTTCTTC.

Here the CDR3 reads CASSLDPSYNEQFF. The CDR3 DNA reads as TGTGCCAGCAGCTTAGACCCCTCCTACAATGAGCAGTTCTTC. The chain links TRBV7-9 to TRBJ2-1; D is uncertain. Trimming left V 1 base short and J 0 bases short, with 4 bases between. CDR3 length equals 14 residues. The germline CDR1 and CDR2 sequences are SEHNR and FQNEAQ (reference sequence). Together with reference TRBV7-9 and TRBJ2-1, the CDR3 gives the full variable domain: DTGVSQNPRHKITKRGQNVTFRCDPISEHNRLYWYRQTLGQGPEFLTYFQNEAQLEKSRLLSDRFSAERPKGSFSTLEIQRTEQGDSAMYLCASSLDPSYNEQFFGPGTRLTVL.

As to this clonotype: Compared with germline, one end of the junction differs, possibly owing to a read error. The J gene is TRBJ2-1, the V gene TRBV20-1; D unclear. Germline lookup yields CDR1 DFQATT and CDR2 SNEGSKA (reference sequence). There are 16 residues in the CDR3. The DNA of the CDR3 is TGCTGTGCTAATCCTACCGTTCGAATGGGTGACAATGAGCAGTTCTTC. It specifies CCANPTVRMGDNEQFF.

As to this clonotype: A much larger clone differs by one base, so this may be a read error. The gene calls are TRBV4-3 and TRBJ2-3; 8 bases align to TRBD2. Trimming removed 4 bases from V and 2 bases from J; junction bases left unmatched: 2. Germline CDR1 is LGHNA and CDR2 is YSLEER. The CDR3 covers 14 residues. DNA of the CDR3: TGCGCCAGCAGCCCGGGAGGGGTCACAGATACGCAGTATTTT. Its translation: CASSPGGVTDTQYF.

Ten or more counts support this clonotype. V and J are TRBV12-3 or TRBV12-4 and TRBJ2-7, with 9 bases fitting TRBD2. The CDR3 totals 14 residues. Germline trimming cut 7 bases from V and 0 bases from J; bases unmatched to any gene: 4. The CDR3 bases are TGTGCCAGCACCTTAGCGGGGGTCTCCTACGAGCAGTACTTC. Protein: CASTLAGVSYEQYF.

This clonotype was seen ten or more times. The chain uses TRBV9 and TRBJ2-1; the match to TRBD2 covers 10 bases. This CDR3 comprises 16 residues. In germline, CDR1 is SGDLS, CDR2 YYNGEE. The V gene end was trimmed by 4 bases and the J gene end by 4 bases; junction bases not matched to a gene: 8. The CDR3 is CASSLSGLAEYNEQFF. The CDR3 DNA is TGTGCCAGCAGCCTCTCAGGACTAGCGGAGTACAATGAGCAGTTCTTC.

The V gene is TRBV5-6, the J gene TRBJ2-3; D not certain. Looked up from germline, CDR1 is SGHDT and CDR2 is YYEEEE. V shed 5 bases and J shed 2 bases, with 12 bases lying between them. The CDR3 length is 14 residues. DNA for the CDR3: TGTGCCAGCAGAACTACCCCTTACACAGATACGCAGTATTTT. This sequence encodes CASRTTPYTDTQYF. The full variable domain, with the rest looked up from reference TRBV5-6 and TRBJ2-3, is DAGVTQSPTHLIKTRGQQVTLRCSPKSGHDTVSWYQQALGQGPQFIFQYYEEEERQRGNFPDRFSGHQFPNYSSELNVNALLLGDSALYLCASRTTPYTDTQYFGPGTRLTVL.

The rearrangement joins TRBV7-9 to TRBJ2-7, with 11 bases lining up with TRBD1. This CDR3 spans 14 amino acids. Trimming cost V 8 bases and J 2 bases; bases outside gene matches: 5. Per germline, CDR1 SEHNR and CDR2 FQNEAQ (reference sequence). As DNA, the CDR3 is TGTGCCAGCGGTAGGGGACAGGGGGCCTACGAGCAGTACTTC. Protein product: CASGRGQGAYEQYF.

This clonotype was picked up many times. The chain employs TRBV5-6 and TRBJ1-1, with D possibly matching TRBD1 (6 bases). The CDR3 is 14 residues long. CDR1 is SGHDT and CDR2 is YYEEEE in the germline V gene. V lost 0 bases and J lost 4, with 10 bases in between. The CDR3 here is CASSLGGGPTEAFF. The CDR3 DNA reads as TGTGCCAGCAGCTTGGGGGGGGGGCCCACTGAAGCTTTCTTT.

This clonotype was picked up many times. The CDR3 DNA sequence: TGCGCCAGCAGCTTCTCCCCACAGAATAATAATTCACCCCTCCACTTT. It is translated as CASSFSPQNNNSPLHF. This chain connects TRBV5-1 to TRBJ1-6; D gene uncertain. V was pared by 2 bases and J by 5 bases, with 14 bases between. The V gene's germline CDR1 is SGHRS and CDR2 YFSETQ. The CDR3 is 16 amino acids.

The chain has TRBV20-1 and TRBJ1-1; possibly TRBD1 for D (5 bases). The CDR3 spans 11 residues. Germline V gives CDR1 DFQATT, CDR2 SNEGSKA (reference sequence). Deletions cut 8 bases from V and 1 base from J, with 8 bases between. The CDR3: CSSGANTEAFF. The CDR3 coding sequence is TGCAGTTCCGGGGCGAACACTGAAGCTTTCTTT.

The rearrangement uses TRBV20-1 and TRBJ2-7, with 7 bases aligning to TRBD2. CDR3 length: 15 amino acids. The V gene end was trimmed by 1 base and the J gene end by 6 bases; junction bases not matched to a gene: 12. Germline V lookup: CDR1 DFQATT, CDR2 SNEGSKA (reference sequence). The CDR3: CSARAPGRGGREQYF. CDR3 nucleotide sequence: TGCAGTGCTAGAGCCCCTGGGAGGGGCGGTCGCGAGCAGTACTTC.

This clonotype was counted a single time. V usage is TRBV7-6 and J usage is TRBJ2-1; 7 bases line up with TRBD2. V was clipped by 5 bases and J by 0 bases; unmatched bases: 4. The CDR3 covers 15 residues. Germline CDR1 is SGHVS and CDR2 is FNYEAQ. The CDR3 DNA follows: TGTGCCAGCAGCGTGCGGGGGAGCTCCTACAATGAGCAGTTCTTC. Amino acids: CASSVRGSSYNEQFF.

The rearrangement joins TRBV5-1 to TRBJ2-4, with D tentatively TRBD1 or TRBD2 (6 bases each). V was trimmed by 0 bases and J by 6 bases, leaving 13 bases between them. The CDR3 covers 15 residues. Germline CDR1 is SGHRS and CDR2 is YFSETQ. The CDR3 loop reads CASSLAVGGGNIQYF. In nucleotides, the CDR3 is TGCGCCAGCAGCTTGGCCGTAGGAGGGGGAAACATTCAGTACTTC. Variable domain in full (rest from reference TRBV5-1 and TRBJ2-4): KAGVTQTPRYLIKTRGQQVTLSCSPISGHRSVSWYQQTPGQGLQFLFEYFSETQRNKGNFPGRFSGRQFSNSRSEMNVSTLELGDSALYLCASSLAVGGGNIQYFGAGTRLSVL.